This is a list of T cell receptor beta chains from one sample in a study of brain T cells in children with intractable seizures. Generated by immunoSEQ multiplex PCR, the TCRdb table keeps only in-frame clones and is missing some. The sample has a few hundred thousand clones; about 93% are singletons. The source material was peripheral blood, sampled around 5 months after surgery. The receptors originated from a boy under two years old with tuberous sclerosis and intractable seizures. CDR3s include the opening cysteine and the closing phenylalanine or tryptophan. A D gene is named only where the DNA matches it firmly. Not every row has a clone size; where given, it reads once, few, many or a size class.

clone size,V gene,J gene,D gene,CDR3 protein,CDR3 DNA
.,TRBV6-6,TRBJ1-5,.,CASSSNSNQPQHF,TGTGCCAGCAGTTCAAATAGCAATCAGCCCCAGCATTTT
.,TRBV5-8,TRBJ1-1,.,CASSFGTLNTEAFF,TGTGCCAGCAGCTTTGGGACACTCAACACTGAAGCTTTCTTT
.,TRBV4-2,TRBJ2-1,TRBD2,CASSQDITGGNEQFF,TGTGCCAGCAGCCAAGATATAACGGGGGGGAATGAGCAGTTCTTC
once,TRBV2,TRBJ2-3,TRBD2,CASKGEIAGDYTDTQYF,TGTGCCAGCAAGGGGGAGATAGCGGGAGATTACACAGATACGCAGTATTTT
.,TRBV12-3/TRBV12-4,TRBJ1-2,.,CASSFLAGYGYTF,TGTGCCAGCAGTTTCTTGGCCGGGTATGGCTACACCTTC
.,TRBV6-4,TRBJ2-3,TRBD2,CASSGLAGGPDTQYF,TGTGCCAGCAGTGGACTAGCGGGAGGGCCAGATACGCAGTATTTT
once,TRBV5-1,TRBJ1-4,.,CASSLKRDLNEKLFF,TGCGCCAGCAGCTTGAAGCGCGACCTTAATGAAAAACTGTTTTTT
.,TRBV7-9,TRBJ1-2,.,CASSLGNSVGYTF,TGTGCCAGCAGCTTAGGAAATTCAGTGGGCTACACCTTC
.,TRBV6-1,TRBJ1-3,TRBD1,CASSVRTGMTGNTIYF,TGTGCCAGCAGTGTTCGGACAGGGATGACGGGAAACACCATATATTTT
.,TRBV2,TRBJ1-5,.,CASTSTPSTAQHF,TGTGCCAGCACCAGCACGCCGTCTACGGCCCAGCATTTT
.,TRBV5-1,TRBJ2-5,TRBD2,CASSLVAGGNIQETQYF,TGCGCCAGCAGCTTGGTGGCGGGAGGTAACATCCAAGAGACCCAGTACTTC
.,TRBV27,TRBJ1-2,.,CASSLLGAGYGYTF,TGTGCCAGCAGTTTATTAGGGGCAGGGTATGGCTACACCTTC
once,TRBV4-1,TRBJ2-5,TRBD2,CASSQDPGGVETQYF,TGCGCCAGCAGCCAAGACCCCGGGGGGGTAGAGACCCAGTACTTC
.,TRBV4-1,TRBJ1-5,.,CASSQKAIALGQPQHF,TGCGCCAGCAGCCAGAAAGCGATAGCATTAGGGCAGCCCCAGCATTTT
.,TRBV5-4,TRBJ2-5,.,CASSPGAVVGQETQYF,TGTGCCAGCAGCCCGGGGGCTGTAGTAGGGCAAGAGACCCAGTACTTC
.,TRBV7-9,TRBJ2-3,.,CASSARTGTDTQYF,TGTGCCAGCAGCGCTCGGACAGGCACAGATACGCAGTATTTT
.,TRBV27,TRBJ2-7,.,CASSLRAGVPYEQYF,TGTGCCAGCAGTTTAAGGGCAGGGGTACCCTACGAGCAGTACTTC
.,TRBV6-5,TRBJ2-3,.,CASSYSRARTDTQYF,TGTGCCAGCAGTTACTCGAGGGCTAGAACAGATACGCAGTATTTT
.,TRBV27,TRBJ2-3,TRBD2,CASSQLAGSTDTQYF,TGTGCCAGCAGTCAACTAGCGGGGAGCACAGATACGCAGTATTTT
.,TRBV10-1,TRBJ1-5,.,CASIRQVPDSNQPQHF,TGCGCCAGCATCCGACAGGTCCCCGACAGCAATCAGCCCCAGCATTTT
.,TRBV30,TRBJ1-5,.,CAWAKGGNQPQHF,TGTGCCTGGGCCAAAGGGGGAAATCAGCCCCAGCATTTT
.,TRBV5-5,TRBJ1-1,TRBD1,CASSRSSGGTEAFF,TGTGCCAGCAGCCGTTCGTCAGGGGGCACTGAAGCTTTCTTT
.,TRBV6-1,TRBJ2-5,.,CASSDFLFQETQYF,TGTGCCAGCAGTGATTTTCTCTTCCAAGAGACCCAGTACTTC
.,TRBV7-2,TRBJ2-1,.,CASSPPRREQFF,TGTGCCAGCAGCCCACCCAGGCGGGAGCAGTTCTTC
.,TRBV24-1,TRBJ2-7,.,CATSDAGRNEQYF,TGTGCCACCAGTGACGCAGGGAGGAACGAGCAGTACTTC
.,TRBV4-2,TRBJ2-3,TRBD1,CASSPGQGARDTDTQYF,TGTGCCAGCTCCCCGGGACAGGGGGCGCGGGACACAGATACGCAGTATTTT
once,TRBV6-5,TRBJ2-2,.,CASSYRSVNTGELFF,TGTGCCAGCAGTTACCGGTCTGTGAACACCGGGGAGCTGTTTTTT
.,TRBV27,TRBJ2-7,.,CASSSEGAGASYEQYF,TGTGCCAGCAGTTCCGAAGGGGCGGGGGCCTCCTACGAGCAGTACTTC